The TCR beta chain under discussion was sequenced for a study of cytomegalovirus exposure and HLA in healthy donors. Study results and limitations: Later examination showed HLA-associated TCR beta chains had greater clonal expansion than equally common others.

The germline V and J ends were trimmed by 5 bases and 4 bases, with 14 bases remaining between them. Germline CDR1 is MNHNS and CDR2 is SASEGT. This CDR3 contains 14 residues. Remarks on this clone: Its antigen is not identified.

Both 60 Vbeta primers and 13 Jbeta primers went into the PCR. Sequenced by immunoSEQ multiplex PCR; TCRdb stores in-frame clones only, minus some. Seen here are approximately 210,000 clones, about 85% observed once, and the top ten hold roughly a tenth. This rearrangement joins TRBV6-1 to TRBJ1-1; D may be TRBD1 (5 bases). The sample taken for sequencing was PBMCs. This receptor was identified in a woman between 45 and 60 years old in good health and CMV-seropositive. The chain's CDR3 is CASSPSWRGTEAFF. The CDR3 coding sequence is TGTGCCAGCAGTCCCTCCTGGAGGGGCACTGAAGCTTTCTTT.